This T cell receptor beta chain was retrieved from a study of regulatory T cells in long-lasting Graves disease. Germline V gene data show CDR1 as LNHDA and CDR2 as SQIVND (reference sequence). The V end was cut by 5 bases, the J end by 5 bases, with 6 bases between. The CDR3 covers 11 residues. Time point: newly diagnosed GD, antithyroid drugs for less than 3 months. TCR sequences were obtained from RNA taken from PBMCs. In this cohort, patients came from an endocrinology department located in Xi'an, China. Arm-PCR with iRepertoire HTBI primers amplified the CDR3 regions for these TCR beta libraries. TCRdb reanalysed the multiplex PCR reads using MiXCR and keeps one entry per CDR3 protein. The table lists about 500,000 distinct CDR3 sequences, more than 10% of them singletons. This clonotype was seen at least ten times. These sequences were also reported in another study, on T cells in Graves' hyperthyroidism and ophthalmopathy.

Sequencing was performed on peripheral blood mononuclear cells (PBMCs), taken at new diagnosis, from a patient treated with antithyroid drugs. The chain combines TRBV19 with TRBJ2-5; unclear D gene. This sequence originates from a woman aged 25 to 39 with Graves disease. CDR3 residues: CASSQAETQYF. The CDR3 DNA reads as TGTGCCAGTAGTCAAGCGGAGACCCAGTACTTC.